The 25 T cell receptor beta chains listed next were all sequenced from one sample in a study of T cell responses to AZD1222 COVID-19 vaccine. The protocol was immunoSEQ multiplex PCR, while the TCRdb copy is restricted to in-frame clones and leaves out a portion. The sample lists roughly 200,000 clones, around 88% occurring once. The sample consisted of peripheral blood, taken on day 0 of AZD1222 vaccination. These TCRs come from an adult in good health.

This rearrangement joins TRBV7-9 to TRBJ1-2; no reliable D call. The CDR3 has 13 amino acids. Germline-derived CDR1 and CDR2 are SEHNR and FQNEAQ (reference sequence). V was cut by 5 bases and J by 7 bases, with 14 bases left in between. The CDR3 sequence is CASSLQQQVGYTF. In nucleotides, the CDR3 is TGTGCCAGCAGCCTACAACAGCAGGTTGGCTACACCTTC. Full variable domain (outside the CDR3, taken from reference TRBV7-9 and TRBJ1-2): DTGVSQNPRHKITKRGQNVTFRCDPISEHNRLYWYRQTLGQGPEFLTYFQNEAQLEKSRLLSDRFSAERPKGSFSTLEIQRTEQGDSAMYLCASSLQQQVGYTFGSGTRLTVV.

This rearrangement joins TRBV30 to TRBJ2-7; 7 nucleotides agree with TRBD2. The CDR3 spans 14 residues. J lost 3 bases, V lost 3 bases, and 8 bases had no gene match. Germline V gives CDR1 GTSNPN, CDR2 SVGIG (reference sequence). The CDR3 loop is CAWRPQGGIYEQYF. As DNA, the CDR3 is TGTGCCTGGAGACCCCAGGGAGGGATCTACGAGCAGTACTTC.

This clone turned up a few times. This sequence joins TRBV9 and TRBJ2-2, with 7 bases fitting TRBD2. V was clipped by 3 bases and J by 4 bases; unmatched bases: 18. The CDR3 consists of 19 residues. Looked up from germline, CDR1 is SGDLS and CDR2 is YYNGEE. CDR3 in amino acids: CASSGQGGRGFTGTGELFF. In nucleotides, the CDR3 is TGTGCCAGCAGCGGCCAAGGCGGGCGGGGGTTTACCGGCACCGGGGAGCTGTTTTTT. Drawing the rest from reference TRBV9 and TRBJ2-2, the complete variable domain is DSGVTQTPKHLITATGQRVTLRCSPRSGDLSVYWYQQSLDQGLQFLIQYYNGEERAKGNILERFSAQQFPDLHSELNLSSLELGDSALYFCASSGQGGRGFTGTGELFFGEGSRLTVL.

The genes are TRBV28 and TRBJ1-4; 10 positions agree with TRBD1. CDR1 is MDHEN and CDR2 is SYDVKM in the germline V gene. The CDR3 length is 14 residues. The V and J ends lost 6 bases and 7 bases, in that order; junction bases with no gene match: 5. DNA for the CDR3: TGTGCCAGCAGGGACAGGGGGGTTACTGAAAAACTGTTTTTT. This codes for CASRDRGVTEKLFF. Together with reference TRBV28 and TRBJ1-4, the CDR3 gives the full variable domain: DVKVTQSSRYLVKRTGEKVFLECVQDMDHENMFWYRQDPGLGLRLIYFSYDVKMKEKGDIPEGYSVSREKKERFSLILESASTNQTSMYLCASRDRGVTEKLFFGSGTQLSVL.

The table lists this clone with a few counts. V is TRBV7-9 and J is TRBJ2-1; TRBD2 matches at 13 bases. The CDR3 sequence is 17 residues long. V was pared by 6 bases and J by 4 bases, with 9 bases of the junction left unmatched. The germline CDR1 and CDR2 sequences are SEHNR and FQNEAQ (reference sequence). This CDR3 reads CASSRGTSGEEYNEQFF. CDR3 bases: TGTGCCAGCAGTCGCGGGACTAGCGGGGAGGAGTACAATGAGCAGTTCTTC.

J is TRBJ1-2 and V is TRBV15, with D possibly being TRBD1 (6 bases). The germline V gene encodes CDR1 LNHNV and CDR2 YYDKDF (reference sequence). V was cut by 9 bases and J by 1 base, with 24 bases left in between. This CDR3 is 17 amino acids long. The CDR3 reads CATTTGAGPIYNYGYTF. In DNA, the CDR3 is TGTGCCACGACAACGGGGGCAGGACCCATCTATAACTATGGCTACACCTTC.

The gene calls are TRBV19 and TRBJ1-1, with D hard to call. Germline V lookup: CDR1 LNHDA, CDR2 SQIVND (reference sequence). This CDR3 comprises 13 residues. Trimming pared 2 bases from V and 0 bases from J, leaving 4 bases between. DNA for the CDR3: TGTGCCAGTAGTATATCCGTGAACACTGAAGCTTTCTTT. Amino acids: CASSISVNTEAFF.

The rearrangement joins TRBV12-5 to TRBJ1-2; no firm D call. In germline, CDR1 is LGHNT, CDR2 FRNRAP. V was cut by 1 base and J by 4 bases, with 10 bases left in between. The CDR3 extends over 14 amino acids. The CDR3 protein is CASGLEYSRYGYTF. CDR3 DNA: TGTGCTAGTGGTTTGGAGTACAGCCGCTATGGCTACACCTTC.

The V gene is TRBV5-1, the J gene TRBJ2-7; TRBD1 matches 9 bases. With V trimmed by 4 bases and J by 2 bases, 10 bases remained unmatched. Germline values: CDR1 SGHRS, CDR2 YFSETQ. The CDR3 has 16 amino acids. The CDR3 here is CASSAGWGQGTYEQYF. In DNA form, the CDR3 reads TGCGCCAGCAGCGCCGGCTGGGGACAGGGAACCTACGAGCAGTACTTC. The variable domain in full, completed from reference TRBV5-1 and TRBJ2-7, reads KAGVTQTPRYLIKTRGQQVTLSCSPISGHRSVSWYQQTPGQGLQFLFEYFSETQRNKGNFPGRFSGRQFSNSRSEMNVSTLELGDSALYLCASSAGWGQGTYEQYFGPGTRLTVT.

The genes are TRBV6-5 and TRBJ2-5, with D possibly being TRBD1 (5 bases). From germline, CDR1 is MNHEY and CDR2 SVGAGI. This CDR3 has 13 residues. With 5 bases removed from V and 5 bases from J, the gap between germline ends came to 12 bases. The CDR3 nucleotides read TGTGCCAGCAGTCCACAGGAACGTGAGACCCAGTACTTC. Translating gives CASSPQERETQYF.

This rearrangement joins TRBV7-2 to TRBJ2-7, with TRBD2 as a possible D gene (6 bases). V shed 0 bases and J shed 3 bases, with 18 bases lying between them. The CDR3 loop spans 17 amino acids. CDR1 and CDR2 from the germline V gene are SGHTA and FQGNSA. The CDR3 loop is CASSLAGDSDYHYEQYF. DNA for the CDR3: TGTGCCAGCAGCTTAGCAGGGGACTCCGACTACCACTACGAGCAGTACTTC.

The CDR3 region has the DNA TGTGCCAGCAGCTTCTTGATTGGTTGGACAGAAGATGGCTACACCTTC. Amino acid sequence: CASSFLIGWTEDGYTF. V usage is TRBV7-6 and J usage is TRBJ1-2, with D maybe TRBD1 (6 bases). Germline assignment: CDR1 SGHVS and CDR2 FNYEAQ. The V and J ends lost 3 bases and 6 bases respectively, with 20 bases between them. This CDR3 has 16 amino acids.

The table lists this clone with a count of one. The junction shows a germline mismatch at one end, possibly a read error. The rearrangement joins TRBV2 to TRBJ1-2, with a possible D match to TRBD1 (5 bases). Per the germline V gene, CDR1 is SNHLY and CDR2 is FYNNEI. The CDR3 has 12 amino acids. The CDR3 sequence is CASSEGPGTPYF. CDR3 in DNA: TGTGCCAGCAGTGAAGGCCCGGGGACCCCTTACTTC.

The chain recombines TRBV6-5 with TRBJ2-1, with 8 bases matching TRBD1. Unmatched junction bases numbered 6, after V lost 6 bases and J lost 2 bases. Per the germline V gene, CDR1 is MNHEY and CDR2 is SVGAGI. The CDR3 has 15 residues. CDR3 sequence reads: CASSQTGGPYNEQFF. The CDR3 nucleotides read TGTGCCAGCAGCCAAACAGGGGGACCCTACAATGAGCAGTTCTTC.

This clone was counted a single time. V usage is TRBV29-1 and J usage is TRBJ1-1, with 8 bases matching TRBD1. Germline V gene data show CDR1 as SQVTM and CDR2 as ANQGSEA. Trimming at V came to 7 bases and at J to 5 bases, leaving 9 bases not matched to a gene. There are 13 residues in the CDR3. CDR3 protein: CSAKGQGGTEAFF. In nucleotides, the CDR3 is TGCAGCGCAAAAGGACAGGGAGGGACTGAAGCTTTCTTT.

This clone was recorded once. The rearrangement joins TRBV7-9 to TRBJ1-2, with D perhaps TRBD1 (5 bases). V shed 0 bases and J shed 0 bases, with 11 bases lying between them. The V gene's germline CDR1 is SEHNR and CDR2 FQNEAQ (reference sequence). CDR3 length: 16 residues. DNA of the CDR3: TGTGCCAGCAGCTTAGCGGGGACGGAAGCTAACTATGGCTACACCTTC. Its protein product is CASSLAGTEANYGYTF.

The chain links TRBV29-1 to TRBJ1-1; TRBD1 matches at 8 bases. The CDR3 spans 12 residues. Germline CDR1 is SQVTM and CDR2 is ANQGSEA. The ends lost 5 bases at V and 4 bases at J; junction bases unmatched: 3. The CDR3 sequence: CSVSRGPTEAFF. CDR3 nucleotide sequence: TGCAGCGTTAGCAGGGGGCCCACTGAAGCTTTCTTT.

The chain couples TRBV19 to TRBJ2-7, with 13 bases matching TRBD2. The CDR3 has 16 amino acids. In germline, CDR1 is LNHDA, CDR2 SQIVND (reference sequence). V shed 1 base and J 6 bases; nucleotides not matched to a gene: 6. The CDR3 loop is CASSIVRGLAGVEQYF. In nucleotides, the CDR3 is TGTGCCAGTAGTATAGTCCGAGGACTAGCGGGGGTCGAGCAGTACTTC.

The CDR3 loop reads CASSPHSGDNQETQYF. The DNA for the CDR3 is TGTGCCAGCAGCCCCCATAGCGGGGATAATCAAGAGACCCAGTACTTC. V usage is TRBV7-3 and J usage is TRBJ2-5; 8 nucleotides line up with TRBD2. The CDR3 has 16 amino acids. CDR1 and CDR2 (germline): SGHTA, FQGTGA. V shed 5 bases and J 2 bases; nucleotides not matched to a gene: 10.

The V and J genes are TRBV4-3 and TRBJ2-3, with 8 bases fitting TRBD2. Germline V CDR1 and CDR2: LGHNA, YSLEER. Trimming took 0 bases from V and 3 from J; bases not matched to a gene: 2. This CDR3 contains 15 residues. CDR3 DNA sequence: TGCGCCAGCAGCCAAGAACTAGCGGCTACAGATACGCAGTATTTT. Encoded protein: CASSQELAATDTQYF.

CDR3: CASSLGGSGQGLSPLHF. CDR3 sequence (DNA): TGCGCCAGCAGCTTGGGAGGTTCGGGACAGGGGCTCTCACCCCTCCACTTT. The rearrangement links TRBV5-1 to TRBJ1-6; 10 bases are shared with TRBD1. Trimming removed 0 bases from V and 10 bases from J; junction bases left unmatched: 10. Looked up from germline, CDR1 is SGHRS and CDR2 is YFSETQ. The CDR3 extends over 17 amino acids.

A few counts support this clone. CDR3: CASSQVTGNTGELFF. For the CDR3, the DNA is TGCGCCAGCAGCCAAGTGACAGGGAACACCGGGGAGCTGTTTTTT. The rearrangement joins TRBV4-1 to TRBJ2-2, with a possible D match to TRBD1 (6 bases). The V end was cut by 1 base, the J end by 1 base, with 7 bases between. The CDR3 is 15 residues long. Per the germline V gene, CDR1 is MGHRA and CDR2 is YSYEKL.

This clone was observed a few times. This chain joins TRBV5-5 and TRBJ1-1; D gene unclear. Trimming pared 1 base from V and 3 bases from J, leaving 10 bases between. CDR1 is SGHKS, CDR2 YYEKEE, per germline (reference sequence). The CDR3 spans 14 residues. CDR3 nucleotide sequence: TGTGCCAGCAGCTTGTTTATCGGGCACACTGAAGCTTTCTTT. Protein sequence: CASSLFIGHTEAFF.

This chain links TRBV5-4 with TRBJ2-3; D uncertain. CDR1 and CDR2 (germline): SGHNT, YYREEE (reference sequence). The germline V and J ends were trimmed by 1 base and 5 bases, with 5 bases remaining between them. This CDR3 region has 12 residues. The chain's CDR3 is CASSLYKDTQYF. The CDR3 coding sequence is TGTGCCAGCAGCTTGTATAAAGATACGCAGTATTTT.

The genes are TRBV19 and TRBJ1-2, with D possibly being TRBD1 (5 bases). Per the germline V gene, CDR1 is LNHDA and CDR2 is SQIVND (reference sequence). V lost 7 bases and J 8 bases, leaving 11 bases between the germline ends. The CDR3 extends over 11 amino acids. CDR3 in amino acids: CASTHRGGYTF. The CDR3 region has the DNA TGTGCCAGTACTCATAGGGGAGGCTACACCTTC.